The clone carrying this T cell receptor (beta chain) was counted at least ten times. Antigen specificity is unknown. This sample is part of a study of identical twins. One entry per CDR3 protein results from TCRdb running MiXCR on the 5' RACE reads. The table lists 690,000 or so distinct CDR3 sequences, roughly 6% of them singletons. Findings of the study overall: In cord blood, abundant beta clonotypes had fewer insertions; memory showed no trend. There was more out-of-frame TCR alpha sharing in monozygotic twins than models estimated.

The trim removed 6 bases at V and 1 base at J, leaving 9 bases unmatched. CDR1 DFQATT and CDR2 SNEGSKA come from the germline V gene (reference sequence). CDR3 length: 15 amino acids. Sequencing was performed on naive T cells sorted from blood. This chain links TRBV20-1 with TRBJ2-5; 9 bases are shared with TRBD1. This clonotype was sampled from a man in his late teens or twenties in good health. CDR3 bases: TGCAGTGCAAACCGGGACAGGGCATTCCAAGAGACCCAGTACTTC. It encodes CSANRDRAFQETQYF.